This T cell receptor beta chain stems from a study of T cell responses to AZD1222 COVID-19 vaccine (dated by TCRdb to the early 2020s). Turning to the overall study: AZD1222 recipients whose second dose came at about 4 weeks and those whose second dose came at about 12 weeks were combined into one group, since spike-specific TCR depth and breadth did not differ between the two schedules. A total of approximately 240 trial participants underwent TCR sequencing, of whom 207 had received two doses of AZD1222 and approximately 25 had received two doses of the MenACWY control vaccine. Trial participants were enrolled into age subgroups of 18-55, 56-69 and 70-plus years, which contained around 150, 29 and 61 TCR-sequenced participants, respectively.

A remark on this clone: This clone's antigen is unknown. Nothing much larger sits one base from this clone, and base qualities are not available.

The CDR3 regions of human TCRbeta chains were subjected to immunosequencing. In the original analysis: TCRs in the repertoires were compared against a reference library of SARS-CoV-2-specific TCRs that had been generated with the MIRA antigen-specificity platform. Breadth was defined as the fraction of unique TCRs that were SARS-CoV-2-associated. Depth was defined as the fraction of total T cells that were SARS-CoV-2-associated. Using the MIRA data, each spike-specific TCR was assigned both to the spike region to which the TCR was reactive and to a CD4 or CD8 class. Log10-transformed breadth and depth values were compared by one-way ANOVA with Sidak's multiple comparisons tests. TCRdb retrieved this table from immuneACCESS and kept in-frame rearrangements only. Not all clones are present; in checked studies, unresolved V genes account for under half, and no reason is known for the remainder. That table gives V, J and clone size, and the DNA gave D and trimming. Counted in this sample were roughly 160,000 clones; around nine tenths of them appeared once. Roughly 5.5% of the sample rests with the top ten.

Per the publication, the time point label means: baseline before first vaccination. Vaccinee samples were obtained from the UK trials COV001 and COV002, which included a single-blind randomized controlled phase 2/3 trial of AZD1222 (ChAdOx1 nCoV-19) in healthy adults. Trial participant PBMC samples were collected at day 0 and day 28 after the second dose for TCRbeta chain sequencing. Inclusive of the bounding cysteine and phenylalanine, the CDR3 is 15 residues long. Solely the CDR3 DNA is kept, with 45 bases framed from the first base. Based on the germline V gene (reference sequence), the CDR1 and CDR2 sequences are GTSNPN and SVGIG. Relative to germline, V is missing 4 bases and J is missing 2 bases, with 6 bases of the junction outside any gene match. What the study reported, not specific to this receptor: Epitopes outside the regions mutated in the B.1.351 and B.1.1.7 variants were reportedly recognized by nearly half of the unique spike-specific TCRs. Only six AZD1222 recipients were SARS-CoV-2 seropositive at baseline, limiting conclusions about previously exposed vaccinees. No day 14 peak-response samples were available, so repertoires were characterized only after the peak T cell response. The 56-69-year group was small, and its depth increase did not reach significance, likely because of low power. Spike-specific TCR breadth and depth rose significantly after two AZD1222 doses compared with day 0 and with MenACWY recipients. Participants were mostly white British, with more females than males. The authors suggested clonal diversity may have been underestimated. The whole spike protein was spanned by vaccine-associated CD4 TCRs, and dominant responses were seen in regions 160-218 and 743-854.

Recombination connected TRBV30 to TRBJ1-5; 9 bases in the middle match TRBD1. The sequence derives from an adult in good health. Sequences were derived from peripheral blood, sampled on day 0 of AZD1222 vaccination. The CDR3 has the sequence CAWNPDRGGNQPQHF. The DNA sequence follows: TGTGCCTGGAATCCGGACAGGGGAGGCAATCAGCCCCAGCATTTT. Here the CDR3 is joined to the reference TRBV30 and TRBJ1-5 genes, and the full variable domain is: SQTIHQWPATLVQPVGSPLSLECTVEGTSNPNLYWYRQAAGRGLQLLFYSVGIGQISSEVPQNLSASRPQDRQFILSSKKLLLSDSGFYLCAWNPDRGGNQPQHFGDGTRLSIL.